This TCR beta chain was captured by sequencing in a study of T cells after yellow fever vaccination. TCRdb re-derived calls from the 5' RACE reads in MiXCR, one entry per CDR3 protein. The sample includes 400,000 to 650,000 distinct CDR3 sequences, roughly a fifth of them seen just once. The CDR3 consists of 16 residues. The trim removed 3 bases at V and 2 bases at J, leaving 5 bases unmatched. Looked up from germline, CDR1 is SGHNT and CDR2 is YYREEE (reference sequence). This clonotype was found many times. This sample comprised PBMCs, obtained roughly 20 days after the first yellow fever vaccination. The chain employs TRBV5-4 and TRBJ2-3, with 11 bases that match TRBD2. This clonotype was sampled from a young man who received the YFV17D yellow fever vaccine. CDR3 residues: CASSSGLAGLTDTQYF. The CDR3 bases are TGTGCCAGCAGCTCCGGACTAGCGGGCCTCACAGATACGCAGTATTTT.